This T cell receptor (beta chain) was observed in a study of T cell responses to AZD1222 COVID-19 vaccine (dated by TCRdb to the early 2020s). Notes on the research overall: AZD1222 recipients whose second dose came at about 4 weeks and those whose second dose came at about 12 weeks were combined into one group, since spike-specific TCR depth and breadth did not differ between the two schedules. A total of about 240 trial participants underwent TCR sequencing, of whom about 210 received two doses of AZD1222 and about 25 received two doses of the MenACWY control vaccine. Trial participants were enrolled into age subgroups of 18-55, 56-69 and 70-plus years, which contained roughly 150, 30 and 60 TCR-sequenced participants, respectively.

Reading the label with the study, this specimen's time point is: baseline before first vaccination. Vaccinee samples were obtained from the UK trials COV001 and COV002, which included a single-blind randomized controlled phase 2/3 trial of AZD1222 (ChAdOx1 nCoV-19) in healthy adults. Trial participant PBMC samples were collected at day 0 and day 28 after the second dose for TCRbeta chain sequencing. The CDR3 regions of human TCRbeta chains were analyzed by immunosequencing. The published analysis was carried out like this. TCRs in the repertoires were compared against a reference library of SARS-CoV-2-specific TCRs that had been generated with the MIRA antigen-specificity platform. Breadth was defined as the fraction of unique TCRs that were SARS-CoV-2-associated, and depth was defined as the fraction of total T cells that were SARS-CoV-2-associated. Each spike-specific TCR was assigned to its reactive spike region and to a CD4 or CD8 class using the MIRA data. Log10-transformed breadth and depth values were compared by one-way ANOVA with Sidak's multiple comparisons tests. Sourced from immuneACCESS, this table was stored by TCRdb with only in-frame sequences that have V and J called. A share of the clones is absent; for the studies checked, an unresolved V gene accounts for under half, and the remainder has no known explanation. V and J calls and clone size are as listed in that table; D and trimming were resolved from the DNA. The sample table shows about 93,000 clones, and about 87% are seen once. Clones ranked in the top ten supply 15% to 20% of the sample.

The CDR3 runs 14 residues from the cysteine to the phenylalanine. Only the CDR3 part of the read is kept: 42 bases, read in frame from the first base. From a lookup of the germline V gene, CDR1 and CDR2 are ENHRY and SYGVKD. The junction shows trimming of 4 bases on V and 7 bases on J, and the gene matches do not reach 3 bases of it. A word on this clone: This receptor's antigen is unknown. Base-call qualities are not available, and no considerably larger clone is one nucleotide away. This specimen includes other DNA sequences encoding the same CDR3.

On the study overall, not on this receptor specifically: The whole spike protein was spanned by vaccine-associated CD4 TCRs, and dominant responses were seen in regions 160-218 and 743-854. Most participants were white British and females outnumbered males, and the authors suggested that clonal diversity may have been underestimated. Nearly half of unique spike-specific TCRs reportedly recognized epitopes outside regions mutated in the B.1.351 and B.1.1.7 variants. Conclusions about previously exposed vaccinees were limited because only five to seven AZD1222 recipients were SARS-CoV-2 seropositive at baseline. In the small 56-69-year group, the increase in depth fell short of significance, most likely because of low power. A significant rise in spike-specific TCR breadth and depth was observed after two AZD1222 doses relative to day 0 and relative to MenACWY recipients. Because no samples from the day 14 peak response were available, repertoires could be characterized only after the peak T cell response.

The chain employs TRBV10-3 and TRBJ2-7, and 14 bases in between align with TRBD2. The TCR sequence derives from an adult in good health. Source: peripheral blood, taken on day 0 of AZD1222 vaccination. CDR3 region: CAISGTSGGREQYF. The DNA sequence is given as TGTGCCATCAGTGGGACTAGCGGGGGGAGGGAGCAGTACTTC.